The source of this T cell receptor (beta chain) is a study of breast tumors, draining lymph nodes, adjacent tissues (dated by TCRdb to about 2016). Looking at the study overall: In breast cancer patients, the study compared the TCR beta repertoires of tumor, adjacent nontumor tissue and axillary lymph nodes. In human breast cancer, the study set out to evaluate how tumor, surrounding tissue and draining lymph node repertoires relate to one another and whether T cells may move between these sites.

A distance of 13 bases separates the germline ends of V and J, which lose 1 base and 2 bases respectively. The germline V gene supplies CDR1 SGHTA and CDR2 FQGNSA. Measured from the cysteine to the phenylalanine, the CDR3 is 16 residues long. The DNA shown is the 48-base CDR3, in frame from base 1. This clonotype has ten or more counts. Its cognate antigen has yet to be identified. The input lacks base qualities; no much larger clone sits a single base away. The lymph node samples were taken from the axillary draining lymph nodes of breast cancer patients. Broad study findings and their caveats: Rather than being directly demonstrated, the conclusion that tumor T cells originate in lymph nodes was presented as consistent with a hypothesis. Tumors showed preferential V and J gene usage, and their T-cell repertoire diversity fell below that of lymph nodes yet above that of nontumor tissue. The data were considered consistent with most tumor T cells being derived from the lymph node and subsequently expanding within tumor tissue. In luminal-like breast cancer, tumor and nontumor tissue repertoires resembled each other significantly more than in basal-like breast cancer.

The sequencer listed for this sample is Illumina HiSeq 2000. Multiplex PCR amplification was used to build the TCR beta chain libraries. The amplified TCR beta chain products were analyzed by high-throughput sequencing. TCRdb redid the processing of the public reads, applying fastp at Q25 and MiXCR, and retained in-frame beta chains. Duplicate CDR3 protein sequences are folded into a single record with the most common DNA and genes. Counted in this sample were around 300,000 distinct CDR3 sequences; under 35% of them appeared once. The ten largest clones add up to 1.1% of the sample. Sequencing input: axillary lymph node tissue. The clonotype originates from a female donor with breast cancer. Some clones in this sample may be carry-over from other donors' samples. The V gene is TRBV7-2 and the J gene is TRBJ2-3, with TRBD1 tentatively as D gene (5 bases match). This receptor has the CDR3 CASSLEGIAHTDTQYF. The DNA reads TGTGCCAGCAGCTTAGAGGGGATAGCCCACACAGATACGCAGTATTTT. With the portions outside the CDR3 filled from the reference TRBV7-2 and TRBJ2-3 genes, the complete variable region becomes GAGVSQSPSNKVTEKGKDVELRCDPISGHTALYWYRQSLGQGLEFLIYFQGNSAPDKSGLPSDRFSAERTGGSVSTLTIQRTQQEDSAVYLCASSLEGIAHTDTQYFGPGTRLTVL.